This T cell receptor beta chain is drawn from a study of CD8 T cells in Susac syndrome. The overall study: Patients with Susac syndrome were therapy-naive, on corticosteroids, or on intravenous immunoglobulin alone at blood draw.

RNA amounts of roughly 0.45 to 1 ug underwent reverse transcription with random hexamers. Across 54 Vbeta and 13 Jbeta, TCR beta CDR3 was amplified with immunoSEQ multiplex PCR. Each CDR3 protein is one row after TCRdb ran MiXCR on the immunoSEQ multiplex PCR reads. The repertoire holds 95,000 to 150,000 distinct CDR3 sequences, with under 96% as singletons. Sequencing of TCR beta was undertaken in CD8+ and CD4+ T cells derived from blood. Recently defined diagnostic criteria classed the Susac syndrome patients as definite or probable. The sample was CD4+ T cells from PBMCs. This TCR derives from a human donor with Susac syndrome.

The CDR3 DNA reads TGTGCCAGCAGCCCGACAGGTCATGGAGATCAGCCCCAGCATTTT. This gives the protein CASSPTGHGDQPQHF. The chain carries TRBV5-4 and TRBJ1-5; D may be TRBD1 (6 bases). In germline, CDR1 is SGHNT, CDR2 YYREEE (reference sequence). CDR3 length: 15 residues. With 4 bases removed from V and 5 bases from J, the gap between germline ends came to 16 bases. The full variable domain, with the rest looked up from reference TRBV5-4 and TRBJ1-5, is ETGVTQSPTHLIKTRGQQVTLRCSSQSGHNTVSWYQQALGQGPQFIFQYYREEENGRGNFPPRFSGLQFPNYSSELNVNALELDDSALYLCASSPTGHGDQPQHFGDGTRLSIL.